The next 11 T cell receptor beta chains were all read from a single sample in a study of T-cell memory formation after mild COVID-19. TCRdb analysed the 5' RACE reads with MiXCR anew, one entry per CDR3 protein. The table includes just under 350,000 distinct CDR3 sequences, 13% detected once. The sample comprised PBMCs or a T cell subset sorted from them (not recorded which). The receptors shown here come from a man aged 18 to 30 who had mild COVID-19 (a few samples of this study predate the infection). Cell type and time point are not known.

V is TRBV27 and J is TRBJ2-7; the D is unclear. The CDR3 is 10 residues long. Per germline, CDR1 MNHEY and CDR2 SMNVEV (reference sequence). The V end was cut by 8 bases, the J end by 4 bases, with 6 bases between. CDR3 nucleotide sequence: TGTGCCAGCGCCGATTACGAGCAGTACGTC. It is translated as CASADYEQYV.

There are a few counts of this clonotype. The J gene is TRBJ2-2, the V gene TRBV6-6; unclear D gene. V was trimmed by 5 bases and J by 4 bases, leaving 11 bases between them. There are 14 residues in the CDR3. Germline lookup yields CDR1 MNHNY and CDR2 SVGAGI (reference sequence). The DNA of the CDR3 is TGTGCCAGCAGTCAATACAGTACCACCGGGGAGCTGTTTTTT. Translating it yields CASSQYSTTGELFF.

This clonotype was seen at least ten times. CDR3 residues: CASSQSRSGNTIYF. For the CDR3, the DNA is TGTGCCAGCAGCCAATCCCGCTCTGGAAACACCATATATTTT. V usage is TRBV16 and J usage is TRBJ1-3; D gene ambiguous. This CDR3 has 14 residues. Trimming stripped 0 bases from V and 0 bases from J, with 3 bases between. CDR1 KGHSY and CDR2 FQNENV come from the germline V gene.

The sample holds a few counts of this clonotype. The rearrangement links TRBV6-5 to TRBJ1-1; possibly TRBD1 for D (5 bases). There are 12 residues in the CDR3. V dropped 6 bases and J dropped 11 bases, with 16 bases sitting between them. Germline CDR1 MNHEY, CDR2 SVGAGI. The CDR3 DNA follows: TGTGCCAGCAGCCCGTGGGGGAGTATTGCTTTCTTT. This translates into CASSPWGSIAFF.

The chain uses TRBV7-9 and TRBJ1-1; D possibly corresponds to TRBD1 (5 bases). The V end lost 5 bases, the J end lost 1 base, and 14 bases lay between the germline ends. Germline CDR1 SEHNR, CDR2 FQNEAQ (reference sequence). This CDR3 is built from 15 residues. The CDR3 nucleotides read TGTGCCAGCAGCCCTACCCCAGGACAGAACACTGAAGCTTTCTTT. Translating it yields CASSPTPGQNTEAFF. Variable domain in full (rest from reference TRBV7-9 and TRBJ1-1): DTGVSQNPRHKITKRGQNVTFRCDPISEHNRLYWYRQTLGQGPEFLTYFQNEAQLEKSRLLSDRFSAERPKGSFSTLEIQRTEQGDSAMYLCASSPTPGQNTEAFFGQGTRLTVV.

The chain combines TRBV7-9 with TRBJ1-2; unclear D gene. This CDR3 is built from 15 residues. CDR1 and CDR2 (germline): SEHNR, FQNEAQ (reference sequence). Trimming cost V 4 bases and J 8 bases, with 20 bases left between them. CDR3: CASSSTGRLSRGYTF. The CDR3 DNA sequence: TGTGCCAGCAGCTCGACGGGCCGACTGTCAAGGGGCTACACCTTC.

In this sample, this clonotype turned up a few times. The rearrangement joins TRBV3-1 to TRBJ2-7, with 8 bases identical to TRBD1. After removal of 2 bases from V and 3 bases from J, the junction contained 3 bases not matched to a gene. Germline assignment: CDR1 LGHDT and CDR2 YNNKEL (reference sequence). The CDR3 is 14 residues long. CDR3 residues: CASSQTGTGYEQYV. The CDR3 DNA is TGTGCCAGCAGCCAAACCGGGACAGGCTACGAGCAGTACGTC.

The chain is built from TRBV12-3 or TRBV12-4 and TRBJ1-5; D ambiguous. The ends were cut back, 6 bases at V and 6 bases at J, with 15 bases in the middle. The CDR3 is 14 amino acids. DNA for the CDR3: TGTGCCAGCAGCAAGATGGGATTGAGTCAGCCCCAGCATTTT. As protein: CASSKMGLSQPQHF.

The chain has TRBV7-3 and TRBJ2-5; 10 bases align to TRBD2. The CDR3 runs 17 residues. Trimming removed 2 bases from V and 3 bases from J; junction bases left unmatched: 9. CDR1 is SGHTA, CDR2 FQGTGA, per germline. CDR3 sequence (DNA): TGTGCCAGCAGCTTACGGGGCCTAGCGGGGGCCGAAGAGACCCAGTACTTC. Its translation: CASSLRGLAGAEETQYF.

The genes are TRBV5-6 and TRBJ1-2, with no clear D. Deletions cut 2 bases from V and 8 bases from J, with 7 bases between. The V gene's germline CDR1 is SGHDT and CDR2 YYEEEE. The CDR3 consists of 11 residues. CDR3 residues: CASSFRTGYTF. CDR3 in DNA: TGTGCCAGCAGCTTCAGGACCGGCTACACCTTC.

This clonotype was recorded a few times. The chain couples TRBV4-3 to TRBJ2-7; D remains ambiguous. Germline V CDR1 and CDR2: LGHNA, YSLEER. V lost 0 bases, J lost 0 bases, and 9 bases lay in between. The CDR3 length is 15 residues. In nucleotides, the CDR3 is TGCGCCAGCAGCCAAGATCGCTCCCTCTCCTACGAGCAGTACTTC. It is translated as CASSQDRSLSYEQYF.